The next 26 T cell receptor beta chains were all read from a single sample in a study of cytomegalovirus exposure and HLA in healthy donors. The PCR had 60 Vbeta and 13 Jbeta primers. Sequencing was performed with immunoSEQ multiplex PCR; in TCRdb, only in-frame clones are kept and a portion is missing. The sample shows some 200,000 clones, roughly 80% of them seen only once. Material for sequencing was PBMCs. All receptors come from a woman in her late teens or twenties in good health and CMV-seronegative.

The chain employs TRBV18 and TRBJ2-7; 12 positions match TRBD2. Germline V gene lookup returns CDR1 KGHSH and CDR2 LQKENI. The CDR3 runs 16 residues. Trimming at V came to 3 bases and at J to 1 base, leaving 4 bases not matched to a gene. The CDR3 bases are TGTGCCAGCTCACCTCGGACTAGCGGGACTTCCTACGAGCAGTACGTC. It codes for CASSPRTSGTSYEQYV.

The V call is TRBV6-5, the J call TRBJ1-1; no clear D gene. Germline V gene lookup returns CDR1 MNHEY and CDR2 SVGAGI. V lost 6 bases and J lost 2, with 13 bases in between. The CDR3 runs to 14 residues. The DNA for the CDR3 is TGTGCCAGCAGCCCTAGTAGTGGAAACACTGAAGCTTTCTTT. Protein product: CASSPSSGNTEAFF.

V and J are TRBV9 and TRBJ1-2; possible D gene TRBD1, 5 bases. The V gene's germline CDR1 is SGDLS and CDR2 YYNGEE. The CDR3 covers 17 residues. Trimming stripped 3 bases from V and 1 base from J, with 19 bases between. For the CDR3, the DNA is TGTGCCAGCAGCGGCAGGAAGGGGCCCCCCGATAACTATGGCTACACCTTC. This translates into CASSGRKGPPDNYGYTF.

The chain is built from TRBV6-6 and TRBJ2-3; TRBD2 agrees at 9 bases. Germline V gene sequence: CDR1 MNHNY, CDR2 SVGAGI (reference sequence). V lost 6 bases and J lost 1; bases outside the gene matches: 5. The CDR3 totals 15 residues. CDR3 sequence: CASRTRTSGTDTQYF. The DNA for the CDR3 is TGTGCCAGCAGGACTAGGACTAGCGGCACAGATACGCAGTATTTT.

The rearrangement joins TRBV14 to TRBJ1-2; possibly TRBD1 for D (6 bases). Germline assignment: CDR1 SGHDN and CDR2 FVKESK. V lost 6 bases and J lost 4, with 12 bases in between. The CDR3 length is 13 residues. Here the CDR3 DNA reads TGTGCCAGCAGTTACAGGGACACCTATGGCTACACCTTC. Encoded protein: CASSYRDTYGYTF. Combining the CDR3 with reference TRBV14 and TRBJ1-2 gives the whole variable domain EAGVTQFPSHSVIEKGQTVTLRCDPISGHDNLYWYRRVMGKEIKFLLHFVKESKQDESGMPNNRFLAERTGGTYSTLKVQPAELEDSGVYFCASSYRDTYGYTFGSGTRLTVV.

This chain joins TRBV7-2 and TRBJ1-2, with D tentatively TRBD1 (5 bases). V was cut by 7 bases and J by 8 bases, with 20 bases left in between. The CDR3 contains 14 residues. Germline CDR1 reads SGHTA; CDR2 reads FQGNSA. The CDR3 coding sequence is TGTGCCAGCACGCGTTATCGGGGGGACGGGGGCTACACCTTC. This translates into CASTRYRGDGGYTF. The full variable domain, completed using reference TRBV7-2 and TRBJ1-2, is GAGVSQSPSNKVTEKGKDVELRCDPISGHTALYWYRQSLGQGLEFLIYFQGNSAPDKSGLPSDRFSAERTGGSVSTLTIQRTQQEDSAVYLCASTRYRGDGGYTFGSGTRLTVV.

The chain joins TRBV20-1 to TRBJ2-7; weak D call: TRBD1 (5 bases). The CDR3 is 11 amino acids. Per the germline V gene, CDR1 is DFQATT and CDR2 is SNEGSKA (reference sequence). V was shortened by 6 bases and J by 3 bases, with 9 bases between the two germline ends. In DNA, the CDR3 is TGCAGTGCCCAAAGGGGCTACGAGCAGTACTTC. It yields the protein CSAQRGYEQYF.

The rearrangement joins TRBV11-3 to TRBJ1-1; no clear D. Germline loops: CDR1 SGHNT, CDR2 YENEEA. The CDR3 consists of 16 residues. V dropped 6 bases and J dropped 7 bases, with 24 bases sitting between them. This CDR3 is CASSTGEKLRFSEAFF. CDR3 nucleotide sequence: TGTGCCAGCAGTACGGGTGAAAAGTTGAGGTTCAGTGAAGCTTTCTTT.

The chain combines TRBV5-1 with TRBJ2-7, with TRBD1 matching 9 bases. With V trimmed by 0 bases and J by 7 bases, 5 bases remained unmatched. The germline V gene encodes CDR1 SGHRS and CDR2 YFSETQ. CDR3 length: 14 amino acids. This CDR3 reads CASSLGTGGYEQYF. The CDR3 bases are TGCGCCAGCAGCTTGGGTACAGGGGGCTATGAGCAGTACTTC.

The J gene is TRBJ2-7, the V gene TRBV1; the table names TRBD2, a call not compared with the DNA. TRBV1 is shown as a pseudogene. The CDR3 totals 16 residues. The chain's CDR3 is CTTGTSGSSRSYEQYV. The DNA of the CDR3 is TGCACCACGGGGACTAGCGGGAGTTCTCGCTCCTACGAGCAGTACGTC.

This clone came up a few times. The chain recombines TRBV6-1 with TRBJ2-5; tentatively, D is TRBD1 (5 bases). Germline-derived CDR1 and CDR2 are MNHNS and SASEGT. The ends were cut back, 2 bases at V and 5 bases at J, with 9 bases in the middle. The CDR3 covers 13 residues. The CDR3 region is CASSESGMETQYF. CDR3 nucleotide sequence: TGTGCCAGCAGTGAATCAGGGATGGAGACCCAGTACTTC.

This chain links TRBV29-1 with TRBJ1-2; D is unclear. The CDR3 runs 12 residues. Germline loops: CDR1 SQVTM, CDR2 ANQGSEA. V shed 3 bases and J shed 8 bases, with 13 bases lying between them. This CDR3 reads CSVDGQAGGYTF. CDR3 DNA sequence: TGCAGCGTTGACGGGCAGGCGGGCGGCTACACCTTC.

The V and J genes are TRBV7-2 and TRBJ2-7; 9 positions agree with TRBD2. Germline V CDR1 and CDR2: SGHTA, FQGNSA. The CDR3 length is 15 residues. V lost 3 bases to trimming and J lost 5 bases; unmatched junction nucleotides: 8. In DNA, the CDR3 is TGTGCCAGCAGCTTCATGGTAGCGGGAGACCACGAGCAGTACTTC. The encoded protein is CASSFMVAGDHEQYF.

The chain carries TRBV27 and TRBJ2-2; 10 nucleotides agree with TRBD1. The length of the CDR3 is 18 residues. The trim removed 3 bases at V and 7 bases at J, leaving 14 bases unmatched. Germline values: CDR1 MNHEY, CDR2 SMNVEV (reference sequence). The CDR3 reads CASSFKAPGQGIGGELFF. Written as DNA, the CDR3 is TGTGCCAGCAGTTTTAAGGCCCCGGGACAGGGGATAGGCGGGGAGCTGTTTTTT.

The chain uses TRBV5-6 and TRBJ1-1; D is possibly TRBD1 (6 bases). CDR1 and CDR2 (germline): SGHDT, YYEEEE. The CDR3 contains 15 residues. Trimming left V 0 bases short and J 0 bases short, with 9 bases between. This chain's CDR3 is CASSLVRGVNTEAFF. CDR3 bases: TGTGCCAGCAGCTTGGTCAGGGGCGTGAACACTGAAGCTTTCTTT.

This rearrangement joins TRBV11-3 to TRBJ2-7, with 8 bases matching TRBD1. Germline loops: CDR1 SGHNT, CDR2 YENEEA. The CDR3 totals 13 residues. J lost 6 bases, V lost 5 bases, and 6 bases had no gene match. The CDR3, as DNA: TGTGCCAGCAGCCAGGGGACAGGACCCGAGCAGTACGTC. Translating gives CASSQGTGPEQYV.

The CDR3 loop is CASSIVGAGGEAFF. The CDR3 DNA is TGTGCCAGTAGTATAGTGGGGGCAGGAGGTGAAGCTTTCTTT. The chain is built from TRBV19 and TRBJ1-1; D might be TRBD1 (6 bases). In germline, CDR1 is LNHDA, CDR2 SQIVND (reference sequence). This CDR3 comprises 14 residues. Trimming removed 1 base at V and 7 bases at J, with 13 bases between.

The chain employs TRBV6-1 and TRBJ1-3; D is uncertain. Germline V gene lookup returns CDR1 MNHNS and CDR2 SASEGT. Trimming stripped 5 bases from V and 3 bases from J, with 14 bases between. This CDR3 has 15 residues. This CDR3 is CASSPGPSFGNTIYF. Written as DNA, the CDR3 is TGTGCCAGCAGTCCAGGCCCTTCCTTTGGAAACACCATATATTTT.

The CDR3 coding sequence is TGTGCCAGTTCAAAGGGGCTAGCGGGAGGAGAGACCCAGTACTTC. This translates into CASSKGLAGGETQYF. The genes are TRBV19 and TRBJ2-5, with 11 bases identical to TRBD2. Trimming took 8 bases from V and 4 from J; bases not matched to a gene: 9. The CDR3 is made up of 15 amino acids. In germline, CDR1 is LNHDA, CDR2 SQIVND (reference sequence).

The genes are TRBV5-4 and TRBJ2-5; 7 bases line up with TRBD2. There are 15 residues in the CDR3. The germline V gene has CDR1 SGHNT and CDR2 YYREEE (reference sequence). Trimming cost V 1 base and J 7 bases; bases outside gene matches: 10. The CDR3 is CASSLPQREGGTQYF. CDR3 bases: TGTGCCAGCAGCTTGCCTCAGCGGGAAGGCGGGACCCAGTACTTC.

The chain employs TRBV9 and TRBJ2-1; 9 positions agree with TRBD1. The germline V gene has CDR1 SGDLS and CDR2 YYNGEE. This CDR3 comprises 16 residues. V shed 4 bases and J 2 bases; nucleotides not matched to a gene: 7. CDR3 in amino acids: CASSPETGGAYNEQFF. CDR3 DNA sequence: TGTGCCAGCAGCCCGGAAACAGGGGGCGCCTACAATGAGCAGTTCTTC.

The V and J genes are TRBV19 and TRBJ2-2, with a tentative D call TRBD2 (6 bases). Germline CDR1 is LNHDA and CDR2 is SQIVND (reference sequence). V lost 3 bases and J lost 4, with 12 bases in between. The CDR3 extends over 15 amino acids. The CDR3 sequence is CASSMALGGTGELFF. CDR3 DNA: TGTGCCAGTAGTATGGCCCTGGGGGGCACCGGGGAGCTGTTTTTT.

This clone was picked up a small number of times. The chain uses TRBV4-1 and TRBJ1-1; maybe TRBD1 (6 bases). V was pared by 1 base and J by 4 bases, with 10 bases between. This CDR3 comprises 14 residues. The germline V gene has CDR1 MGHRA and CDR2 YSYEKL. CDR3 nucleotide sequence: TGCGCCAGCAGCCAAGTGGCAGGGGTCACTGAAGCTTTCTTT. Protein: CASSQVAGVTEAFF.

CDR3 nucleotide sequence: TGCGCCAGCAGCAAAACTAGCGGGAGTCCAGATACGCAGTATTTT. Translation: CASSKTSGSPDTQYF. The chain carries TRBV5-1 and TRBJ2-3, with 11 nucleotides matching TRBD2. Germline assignment: CDR1 SGHRS and CDR2 YFSETQ. This CDR3 comprises 15 residues. Germline trimming cut 4 bases from V and 4 bases from J; bases unmatched to any gene: 5. Using reference TRBV5-1 and TRBJ2-3 for the parts outside the CDR3, the full variable domain is KAGVTQTPRYLIKTRGQQVTLSCSPISGHRSVSWYQQTPGQGLQFLFEYFSETQRNKGNFPGRFSGRQFSNSRSEMNVSTLELGDSALYLCASSKTSGSPDTQYFGPGTRLTVL.

The sample holds one count of this clone. The chain links TRBV6-1 to TRBJ2-3; D gene uncertain. CDR1 is MNHNS, CDR2 SASEGT, per germline. This CDR3 region has 14 residues. The germline V and J ends were trimmed by 1 base and 4 bases, with 9 bases remaining between them. CDR3 residues: CASSEGAWADTQYF. The CDR3 DNA reads as TGTGCCAGCAGTGAAGGAGCGTGGGCAGATACGCAGTATTTT.

The rearrangement links TRBV4-3 to TRBJ1-2, with a weak D call TRBD1 (5 bases). The CDR3 sequence is 14 residues long. The germline CDR1 and CDR2 sequences are LGHNA and YSLEER. The V and J ends lost 0 bases and 2 bases respectively, with 7 bases between them. CDR3 residues: CASSQERQNYGYTF. The CDR3 DNA sequence: TGCGCCAGCAGCCAAGAACGACAGAACTATGGCTACACCTTC.